A selection of T cell receptor beta chains follows, all from one sample in a study of cytomegalovirus exposure and HLA in healthy donors. The repertoire was sequenced with immunoSEQ multiplex PCR; TCRdb's copy has only in-frame clones and lacks some. The sample shows hundreds of thousands of clones, almost 80% of them seen only once. The sequencing sample was made of PBMCs. These receptor sequences come from a male donor in good health and CMV-seronegative. Each CDR3 is given without its conserved first and last residue. Fields, in order: J gene, V gene, clone size, CDR3 protein. Expanded clones get a size class; other rows say once, few or many, or leave the size out.

j_gene: TRBJ2-2; v_gene: TRBV5-1; abundance: NA; CDR3aa: ASSLAVTGELF
j_gene: TRBJ2-3; v_gene: TRBV27; abundance: NA; CDR3aa: ASSDWGEGTDTQY
j_gene: TRBJ2-1; v_gene: TRBV7-9; abundance: NA; CDR3aa: ASSPGGLQF
j_gene: TRBJ2-3; v_gene: TRBV5-1; abundance: few; CDR3aa: ASSFSGGDTDTQY
j_gene: TRBJ1-1; v_gene: TRBV7-9; abundance: many; CDR3aa: ASSLAEKNTEAF
j_gene: TRBJ2-6; v_gene: TRBV4-3; abundance: few; CDR3aa: ASSLQFGSGANVLT
j_gene: TRBJ2-2; v_gene: TRBV9; abundance: NA; CDR3aa: ASTGTGAVPGELF
j_gene: TRBJ2-5; v_gene: TRBV5-1; abundance: NA; CDR3aa: ASSARQLQETQY
j_gene: TRBJ2-2; v_gene: TRBV30; abundance: NA; CDR3aa: AWTSLTGELF
j_gene: TRBJ2-2; v_gene: TRBV7-2; abundance: NA; CDR3aa: ASSLVAGGPGELF
j_gene: TRBJ2-7; v_gene: TRBV29-1; abundance: NA; CDR3aa: SVVVGEQY
j_gene: TRBJ2-5; v_gene: TRBV5-1; abundance: NA; CDR3aa: ASSLGQQETQY
j_gene: TRBJ1-1; v_gene: TRBV19; abundance: NA; CDR3aa: ASSMPTGPGTEAF
j_gene: TRBJ2-1; v_gene: TRBV4-3; abundance: NA; CDR3aa: ASSQGLAGGGQF
j_gene: TRBJ2-7; v_gene: TRBV7-9; abundance: NA; CDR3aa: ASSLDRVTYEQY
j_gene: TRBJ1-2; v_gene: TRBV7-3; abundance: NA; CDR3aa: ASSLQGVSTGYT
j_gene: TRBJ2-1; v_gene: TRBV6-5; abundance: NA; CDR3aa: ASSQMAMEF
j_gene: TRBJ1-1; v_gene: TRBV10-2; abundance: few; CDR3aa: ASSDWTVSEAF
j_gene: TRBJ2-7; v_gene: TRBV4-1; abundance: NA; CDR3aa: ASSQGQGGRYEQY
j_gene: TRBJ2-3; v_gene: TRBV5-8; abundance: NA; CDR3aa: ASSLEGQAYTDTQY